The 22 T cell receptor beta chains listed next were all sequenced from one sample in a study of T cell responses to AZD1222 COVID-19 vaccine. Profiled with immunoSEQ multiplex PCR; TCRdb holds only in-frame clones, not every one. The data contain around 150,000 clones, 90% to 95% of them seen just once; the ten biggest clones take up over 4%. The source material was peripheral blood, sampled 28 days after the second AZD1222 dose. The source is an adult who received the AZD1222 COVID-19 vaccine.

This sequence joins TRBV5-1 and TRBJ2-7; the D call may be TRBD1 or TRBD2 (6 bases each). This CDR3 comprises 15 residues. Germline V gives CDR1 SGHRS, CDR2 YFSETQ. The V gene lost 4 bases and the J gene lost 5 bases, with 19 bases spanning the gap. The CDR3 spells CASSLLGGGANEQYF. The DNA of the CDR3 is TGCGCCAGCAGCCTCTTAGGGGGAGGTGCGAACGAGCAGTACTTC.

CDR3 bases: TGTGCCAGCAGCTCAGTGACCGGGGAGCTGTTTTTT. As protein: CASSSVTGELFF. The rearrangement uses TRBV5-6 and TRBJ2-2; no definite D call. Germline CDR1 SGHDT, CDR2 YYEEEE. Trimming cost V 3 bases and J 5 bases, with 5 bases left between them. The CDR3 is 12 amino acids.

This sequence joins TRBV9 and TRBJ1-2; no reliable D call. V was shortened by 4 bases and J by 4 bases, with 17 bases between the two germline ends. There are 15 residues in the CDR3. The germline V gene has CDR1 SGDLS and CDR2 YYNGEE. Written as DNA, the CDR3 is TGTGCCAGCAGCTCTGGTCTGGCGGAGAGCTATGGCTACACCTTC. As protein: CASSSGLAESYGYTF.

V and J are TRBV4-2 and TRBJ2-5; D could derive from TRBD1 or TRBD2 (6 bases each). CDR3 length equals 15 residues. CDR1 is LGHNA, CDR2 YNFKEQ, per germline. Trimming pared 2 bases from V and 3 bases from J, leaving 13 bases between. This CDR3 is CASSQRGRTEETQYF. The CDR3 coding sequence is TGTGCCAGCAGCCAAAGGGGGAGGACCGAAGAGACCCAGTACTTC.

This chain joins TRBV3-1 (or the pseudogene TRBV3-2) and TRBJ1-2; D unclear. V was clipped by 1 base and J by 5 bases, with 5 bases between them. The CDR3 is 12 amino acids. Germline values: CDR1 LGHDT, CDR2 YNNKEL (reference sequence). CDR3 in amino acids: CASSQAFYGYTF. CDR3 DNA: TGTGCCAGCAGCCAAGCATTTTATGGCTACACCTTC.

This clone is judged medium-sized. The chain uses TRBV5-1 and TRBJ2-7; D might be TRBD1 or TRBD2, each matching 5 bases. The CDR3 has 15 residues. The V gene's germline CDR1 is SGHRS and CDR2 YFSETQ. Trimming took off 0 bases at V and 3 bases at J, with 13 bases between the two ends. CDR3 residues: CASSLGGDGGYEQYF. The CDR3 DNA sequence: TGCGCCAGCAGCTTGGGGGGCGATGGGGGCTACGAGCAGTACTTC.

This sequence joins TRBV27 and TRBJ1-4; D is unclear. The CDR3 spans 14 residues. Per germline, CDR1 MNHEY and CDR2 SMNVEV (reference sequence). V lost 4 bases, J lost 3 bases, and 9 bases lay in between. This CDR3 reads CASSSGGPNEKLFF. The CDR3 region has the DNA TGTGCCAGCAGTTCGGGCGGACCTAATGAAAAACTGTTTTTT.

CDR3: CASSRDRTTNEKLFF. Written as DNA, the CDR3 is TGTGCCAGCTCACGGGACAGAACAACTAATGAAAAACTGTTTTTT. The rearrangement joins TRBV18 to TRBJ1-4; the match to TRBD1 covers 7 bases. V lost 4 bases and J lost 0; bases outside the gene matches: 2. Germline V gene lookup returns CDR1 KGHSH and CDR2 LQKENI. The CDR3 sequence is 15 residues long.

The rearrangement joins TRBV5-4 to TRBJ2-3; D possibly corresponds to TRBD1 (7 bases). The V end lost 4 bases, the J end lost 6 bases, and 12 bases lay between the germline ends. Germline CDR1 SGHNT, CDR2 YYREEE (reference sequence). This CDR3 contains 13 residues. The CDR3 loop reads CASSPQGGDTQYF. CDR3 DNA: TGTGCCAGCAGCCCCCAGGGGGGTGATACGCAGTATTTT.

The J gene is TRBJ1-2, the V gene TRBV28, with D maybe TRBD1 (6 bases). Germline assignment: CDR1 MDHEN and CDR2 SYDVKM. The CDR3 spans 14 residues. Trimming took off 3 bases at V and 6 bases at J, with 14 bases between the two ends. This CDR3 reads CASSFVGGSHGYTF. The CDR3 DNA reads TGTGCCAGCAGTTTTGTGGGGGGCTCCCATGGCTACACCTTC.

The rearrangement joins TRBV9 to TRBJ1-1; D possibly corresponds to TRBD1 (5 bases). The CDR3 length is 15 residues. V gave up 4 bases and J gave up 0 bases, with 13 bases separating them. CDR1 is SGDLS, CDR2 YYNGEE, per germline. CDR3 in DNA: TGTGCCAGCAGCCCCCCTGGGGGAATGAACACTGAAGCTTTCTTT. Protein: CASSPPGGMNTEAFF.

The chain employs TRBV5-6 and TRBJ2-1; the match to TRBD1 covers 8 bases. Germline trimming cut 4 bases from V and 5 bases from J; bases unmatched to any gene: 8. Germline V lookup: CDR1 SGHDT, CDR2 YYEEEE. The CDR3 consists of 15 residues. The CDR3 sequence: CASSPQGALDNEQFF. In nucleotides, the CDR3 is TGTGCCAGCAGCCCGCAGGGGGCGCTGGACAATGAGCAGTTCTTC.

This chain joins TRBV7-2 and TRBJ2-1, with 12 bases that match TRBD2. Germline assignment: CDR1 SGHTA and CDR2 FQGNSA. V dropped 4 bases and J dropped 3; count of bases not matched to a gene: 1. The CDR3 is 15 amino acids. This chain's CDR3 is CASSSSGGGYNEQFF. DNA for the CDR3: TGTGCCAGCAGCTCTAGCGGGGGGGGCTACAATGAGCAGTTCTTC.

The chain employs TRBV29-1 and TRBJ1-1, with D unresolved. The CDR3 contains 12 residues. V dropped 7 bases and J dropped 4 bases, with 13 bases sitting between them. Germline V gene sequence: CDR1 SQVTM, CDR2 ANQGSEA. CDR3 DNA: TGCAGCGCGAGCGCAGAGGGCACTGAAGCTTTCTTT. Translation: CSASAEGTEAFF. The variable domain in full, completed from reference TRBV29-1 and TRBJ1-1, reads SAVISQKPSRDICQRGTSLTIQCQVDSQVTMMFWYRQQPGQSLTLIATANQGSEATYESGFVIDKFPISRPNLTFSTLTVSNMSPEDSSIYLCSASAEGTEAFFGQGTRLTVV.

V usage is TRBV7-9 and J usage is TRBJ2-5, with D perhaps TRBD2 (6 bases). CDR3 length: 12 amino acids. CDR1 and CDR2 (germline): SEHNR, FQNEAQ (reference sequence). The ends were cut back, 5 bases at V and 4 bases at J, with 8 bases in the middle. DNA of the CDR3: TGTGCCAGCAGCGTGGGGGGAGAGACCCAGTACTTC. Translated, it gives CASSVGGETQYF.

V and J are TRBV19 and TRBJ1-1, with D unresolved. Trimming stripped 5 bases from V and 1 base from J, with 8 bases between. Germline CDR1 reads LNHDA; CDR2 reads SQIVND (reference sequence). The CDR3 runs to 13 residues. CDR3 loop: CASSLQSNTEAFF. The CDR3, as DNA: TGTGCCAGTAGTCTACAGTCGAACACTGAAGCTTTCTTT. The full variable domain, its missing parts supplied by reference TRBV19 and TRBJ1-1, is DGGITQSPKYLFRKEGQNVTLSCEQNLNHDAMYWYRQDPGQGLRLIYYSQIVNDFQKGDIAEGYSVSREKKESFPLTVTSAQKNPTAFYLCASSLQSNTEAFFGQGTRLTVV.

Written as DNA, the CDR3 is TGTGCCAGCAGTTATAGCGGGGGGACCTACAATGAGCAGTTCTTC. Translation: CASSYSGGTYNEQFF. The chain links TRBV7-9 to TRBJ2-1, with TRBD2 matching 10 bases. This CDR3 has 15 residues. J lost 2 bases, V lost 6 bases, and 4 bases had no gene match. CDR1 SEHNR and CDR2 FQNEAQ come from the germline V gene (reference sequence).

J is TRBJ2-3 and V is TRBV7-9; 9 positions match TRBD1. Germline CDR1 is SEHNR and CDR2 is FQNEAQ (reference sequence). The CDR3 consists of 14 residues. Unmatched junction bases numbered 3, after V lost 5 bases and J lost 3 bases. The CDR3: CASSRDRVTDTQYF. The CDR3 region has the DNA TGTGCCAGCAGCCGGGACAGGGTGACAGATACGCAGTATTTT.

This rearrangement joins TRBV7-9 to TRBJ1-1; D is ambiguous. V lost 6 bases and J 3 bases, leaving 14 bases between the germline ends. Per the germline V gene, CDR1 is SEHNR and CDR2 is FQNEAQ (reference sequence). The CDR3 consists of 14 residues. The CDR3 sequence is CASSLRTGDTEAFF. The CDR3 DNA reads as TGTGCCAGCAGTCTCCGTACTGGGGACACTGAAGCTTTCTTT.

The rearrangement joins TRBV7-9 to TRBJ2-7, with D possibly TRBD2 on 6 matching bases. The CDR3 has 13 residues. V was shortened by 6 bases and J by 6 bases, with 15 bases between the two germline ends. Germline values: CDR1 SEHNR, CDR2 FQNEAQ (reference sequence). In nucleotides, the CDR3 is TGTGCCAGCAGACCGACTAGACAGAGCGAGCAGTACTTC. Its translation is CASRPTRQSEQYF.

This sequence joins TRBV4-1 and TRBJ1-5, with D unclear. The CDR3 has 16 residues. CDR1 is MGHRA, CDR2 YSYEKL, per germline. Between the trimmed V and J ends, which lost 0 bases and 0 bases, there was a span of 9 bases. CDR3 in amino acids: CASSQDPSYSNQPQHF. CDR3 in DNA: TGCGCCAGCAGCCAAGATCCCAGCTATAGCAATCAGCCCCAGCATTTT.

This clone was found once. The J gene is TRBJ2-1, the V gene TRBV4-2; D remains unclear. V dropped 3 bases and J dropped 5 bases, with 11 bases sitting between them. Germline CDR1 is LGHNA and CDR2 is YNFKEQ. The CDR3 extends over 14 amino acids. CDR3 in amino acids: CASSHFVGDNEQFF. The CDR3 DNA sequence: TGTGCCAGCAGCCACTTTGTTGGGGACAATGAGCAGTTCTTC.